The TCR beta chain described here comes from a study of human T cells and chemical hapten exposure. Background on the study: Largely, small differences in pooled library volume made per-sample TCR yields vary. Study-level findings and limits: High-frequency TCRs, those above 1 in 1000, stayed the same after DPC sensitization. PT1 expanded TCR counts and patch test score were linked, and their correlation was positive.

Documented time point: pre-sensitization, week 0. The sample's treatment: therapeutic diphenylcyclopropenone sensitization with weekly scalp DPC. Individual cDNA molecules each carried unique molecular identifiers attached by the library. TCRdb reanalysed the RACE reads using MiXCR and keeps one entry per CDR3 protein. In the table there are over 70,000 distinct CDR3 sequences, about 14% of which are singletons. Germline loops: CDR1 LGHNA, CDR2 YNFKEQ. The CDR3 is 17 residues long. The V end was cut by 0 bases, the J end by 0 bases, with 9 bases between. A remark on this clonotype: As yet, its antigen is unknown.

The chain links TRBV4-2 to TRBJ2-6; D call uncertain. The source of this sequence is a woman aged 50 to 65 with alopecia areata. Some clones in this sample may be carry-over from other donors' samples. This sample comprised whole blood, obtained in connection with sensitization to the hapten diphenylcyclopropenone (DPC). CDR3 DNA sequence: TGTGCCAGCAGCCAAGACGGCGACCTCTCTGGGGCCAACGTCCTGACTTTC. Residues: CASSQDGDLSGANVLTF.